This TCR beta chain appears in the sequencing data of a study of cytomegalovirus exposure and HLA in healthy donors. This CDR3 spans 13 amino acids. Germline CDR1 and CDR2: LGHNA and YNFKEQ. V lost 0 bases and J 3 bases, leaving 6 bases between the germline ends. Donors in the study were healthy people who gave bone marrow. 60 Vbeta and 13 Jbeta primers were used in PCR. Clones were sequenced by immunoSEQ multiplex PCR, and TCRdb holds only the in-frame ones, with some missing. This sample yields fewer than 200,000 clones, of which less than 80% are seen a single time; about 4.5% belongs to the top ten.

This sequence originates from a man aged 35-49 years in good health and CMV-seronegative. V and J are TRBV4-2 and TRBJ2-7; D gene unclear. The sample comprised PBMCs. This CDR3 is CASSQEYIYEQYF. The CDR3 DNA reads TGTGCCAGCAGCCAAGAGTACATCTACGAGCAGTACTTC.